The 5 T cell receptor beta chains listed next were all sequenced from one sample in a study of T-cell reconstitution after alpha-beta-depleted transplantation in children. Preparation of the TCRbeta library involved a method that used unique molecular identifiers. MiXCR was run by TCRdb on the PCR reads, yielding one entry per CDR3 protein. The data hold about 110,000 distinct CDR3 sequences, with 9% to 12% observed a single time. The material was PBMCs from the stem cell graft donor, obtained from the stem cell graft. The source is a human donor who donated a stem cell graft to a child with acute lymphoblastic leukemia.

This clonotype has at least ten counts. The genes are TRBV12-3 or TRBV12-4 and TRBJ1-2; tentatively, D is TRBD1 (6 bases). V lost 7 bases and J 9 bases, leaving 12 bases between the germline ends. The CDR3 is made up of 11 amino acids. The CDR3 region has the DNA TGTGCCAGCATGGACAGACGACGCTACACCTTC. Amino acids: CASMDRRRYTF.

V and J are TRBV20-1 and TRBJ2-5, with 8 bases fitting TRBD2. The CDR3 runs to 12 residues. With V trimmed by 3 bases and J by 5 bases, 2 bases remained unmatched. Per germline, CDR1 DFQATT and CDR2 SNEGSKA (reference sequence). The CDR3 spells CSASGGGETQYF. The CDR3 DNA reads TGCAGTGCTAGCGGGGGGGGGGAGACCCAGTACTTC.

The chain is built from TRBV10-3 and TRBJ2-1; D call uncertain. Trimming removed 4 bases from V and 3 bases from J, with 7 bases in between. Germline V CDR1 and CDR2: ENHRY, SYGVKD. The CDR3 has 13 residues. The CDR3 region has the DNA TGTGCCATCAGTGGCACGTTCTACAATGAGCAGTTCTTC. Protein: CAISGTFYNEQFF.

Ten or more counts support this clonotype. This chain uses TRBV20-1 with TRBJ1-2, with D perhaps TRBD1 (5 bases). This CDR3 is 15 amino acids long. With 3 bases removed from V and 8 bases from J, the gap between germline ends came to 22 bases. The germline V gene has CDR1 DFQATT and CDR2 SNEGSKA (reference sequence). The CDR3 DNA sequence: TGCAGTGCTAGTATTGGCGGGGGAGGACGACGGGGCTACACCTTC. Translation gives CSASIGGGGRRGYTF.

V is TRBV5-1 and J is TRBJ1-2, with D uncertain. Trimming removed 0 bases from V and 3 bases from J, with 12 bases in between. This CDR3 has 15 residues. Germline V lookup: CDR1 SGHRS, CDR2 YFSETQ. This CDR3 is CASSLESGFDYGYTF. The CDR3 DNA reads TGCGCCAGCAGCTTGGAATCCGGGTTTGACTATGGCTACACCTTC. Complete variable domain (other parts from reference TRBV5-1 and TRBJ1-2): KAGVTQTPRYLIKTRGQQVTLSCSPISGHRSVSWYQQTPGQGLQFLFEYFSETQRNKGNFPGRFSGRQFSNSRSEMNVSTLELGDSALYLCASSLESGFDYGYTFGSGTRLTVV.